This TCR beta chain is drawn from a study of blood T cell repertoires in COVID-19. In the study overall: PBMCs, B-cell-depleted T cells, or T cells were the source of the cDNA or gDNA that made up the material.

Study processing details: How many nucleated cells were present was estimated from reference gene primer amplification. The table came from immunoSEQ multiplex PCR; TCRdb's copy has only in-frame clones and leaves some out. V and J calls and clone size are copied from that table; D and trimming were computed from the DNA. The data hold about 170,000 clones, with around 85% observed a single time. V was clipped by 5 bases and J by 5 bases; unmatched bases: 12. This CDR3 has 16 amino acids. Germline CDR1 reads SGHTA; CDR2 reads FQGTGA. V and J are TRBV7-3 and TRBJ2-1, with 7 nucleotides matching TRBD1. Sequences were obtained from peripheral blood. This TCR was sampled from an elderly woman with COVID-19, enrolled during active disease. This CDR3 reads CASSLYSGTDNNEQFF. The CDR3 DNA reads TGTGCCAGCAGCCTTTACTCCGGGACAGACAACAATGAGCAGTTCTTC. Based on the CDR3 plus reference TRBV7-3 and TRBJ2-1, the full variable domain is GAGVSQTPSNKVTEKGKYVELRCDPISGHTALYWYRQSLGQGPEFLIYFQGTGAADDSGLPNDRFFAVRPEGSVSTLKIQRTERGDSAVYLCASSLYSGTDNNEQFFGPGTRLTVL.